Listed here are 7 T cell receptor beta chains from one sample, sequenced in a study of blood T cell repertoires in COVID-19. The repertoire was sequenced with immunoSEQ multiplex PCR; TCRdb's copy has only in-frame clones and lacks some. The sample records approximately 70,000 clones, about four fifths being singletons. The material sequenced was peripheral blood. These receptors all come from a man aged 60 to 69 with COVID-19, enrolled during active disease.

The genes are TRBV2 and TRBJ1-5; TRBD1 might be the D (6 bases). CDR3 size: 14 residues. Germline assignment: CDR1 SNHLY and CDR2 FYNNEI. Trimming pared 2 bases from V and 1 base from J, leaving 6 bases between. In DNA, the CDR3 is TGTGCCAGCAGTGAACAGGGGAGCAATCAGCCCCAGCATTTT. It yields the protein CASSEQGSNQPQHF.

This clone turned up a few times. The chain carries TRBV10-3 and TRBJ2-7; weak D call: TRBD2 (5 bases). Looked up from germline, CDR1 is ENHRY and CDR2 is SYGVKD. The CDR3 length is 13 residues. Trimming pared 0 bases from V and 6 bases from J, leaving 9 bases between. The CDR3 coding sequence is TGTGCCATCAGTGAGTCAAGGCGGGCCGAGCAGTACTTC. It codes for CAISESRRAEQYF.

This chain uses TRBV10-3 with TRBJ2-5, with TRBD1 identical over 9 bases. Per germline, CDR1 ENHRY and CDR2 SYGVKD. V trimming: 10 bases; J trimming: 5 bases; junction bases outside the gene matches: 11. CDR3 length: 14 residues. CDR3 DNA sequence: TGTGCCAGCAATACAGGGGGCCTCCGGGAGACCCAGTACTTC. It specifies CASNTGGLRETQYF.

The chain recombines TRBV5-1 with TRBJ2-2; weak D call: TRBD2 (5 bases). The CDR3 spans 17 residues. The ends were cut back, 1 base at V and 6 bases at J, with 19 bases in the middle. Germline V gene sequence: CDR1 SGHRS, CDR2 YFSETQ. The CDR3 DNA is TGCGCCAGCAGCTTGCAAGAGCGGAACCCACAATCCGGGGAGCTGTTTTTT. Encoded protein: CASSLQERNPQSGELFF.

This chain joins TRBV30 and TRBJ2-7, with D unclear. In germline, CDR1 is GTSNPN, CDR2 SVGIG (reference sequence). V was shortened by 0 bases and J by 3 bases, with 9 bases between the two germline ends. The CDR3 is 13 amino acids. CDR3 sequence (DNA): TGTGCCTGGAGTGTAAGTCAGATCTACGAGCAGTACTTC. Translating gives CAWSVSQIYEQYF.

The V call is TRBV4-1, the J call TRBJ1-1, with D tentatively TRBD1 (5 bases). CDR1 is MGHRA, CDR2 YSYEKL, per germline. Trimming pared 0 bases from V and 0 bases from J, leaving 8 bases between. The CDR3 is 15 residues long. CDR3 residues: CASSQEDTLNTEAFF. The CDR3, as DNA: TGCGCCAGCAGCCAAGAGGACACCTTGAACACTGAAGCTTTCTTT.

The chain recombines TRBV24-1 with TRBJ2-7; perhaps TRBD1 as D (6 bases). V lost 10 bases, J lost 5 bases, and 11 bases lay in between. This CDR3 contains 11 residues. Per the germline V gene, CDR1 is KGHDR and CDR2 is SFDVKD. CDR3 sequence (DNA): TGTGCCACGGGGACACACCACGAGCAGTACTTC. Translating gives CATGTHHEQYF.